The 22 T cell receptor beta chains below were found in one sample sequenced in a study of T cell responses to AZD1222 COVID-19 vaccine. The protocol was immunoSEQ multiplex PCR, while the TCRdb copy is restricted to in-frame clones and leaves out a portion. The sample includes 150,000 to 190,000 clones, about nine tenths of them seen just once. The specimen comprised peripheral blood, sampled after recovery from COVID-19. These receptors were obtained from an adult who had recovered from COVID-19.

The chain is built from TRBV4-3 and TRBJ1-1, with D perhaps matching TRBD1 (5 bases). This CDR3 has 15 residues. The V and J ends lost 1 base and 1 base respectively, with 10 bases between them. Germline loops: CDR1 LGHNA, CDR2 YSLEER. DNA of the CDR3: TGCGCCAGCAGCCAAGGGGGGTTTTCGAACACTGAAGCTTTCTTT. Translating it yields CASSQGGFSNTEAFF.

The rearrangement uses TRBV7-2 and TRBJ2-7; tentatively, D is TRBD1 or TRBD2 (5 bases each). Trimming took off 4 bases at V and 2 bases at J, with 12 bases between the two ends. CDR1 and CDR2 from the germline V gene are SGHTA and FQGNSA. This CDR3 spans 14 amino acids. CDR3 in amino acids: CASSSRDVPYEQYF. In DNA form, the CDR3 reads TGTGCCAGCAGCTCTAGGGACGTTCCCTACGAGCAGTACTTC.

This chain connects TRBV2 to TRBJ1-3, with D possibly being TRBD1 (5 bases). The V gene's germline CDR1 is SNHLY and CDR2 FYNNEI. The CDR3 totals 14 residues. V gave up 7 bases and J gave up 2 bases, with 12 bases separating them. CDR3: CASKLQGPGNTIYF. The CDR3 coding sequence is TGTGCCAGCAAGTTGCAGGGACCTGGAAACACCATATATTTT. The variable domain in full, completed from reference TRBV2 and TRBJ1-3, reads EPEVTQTPSHQVTQMGQEVILRCVPISNHLYFYWYRQILGQKVEFLVSFYNNEISEKSEIFDDQFSVERPDGSNFTLKIRSTKLEDSAMYFCASKLQGPGNTIYFGEGSWLTVV.

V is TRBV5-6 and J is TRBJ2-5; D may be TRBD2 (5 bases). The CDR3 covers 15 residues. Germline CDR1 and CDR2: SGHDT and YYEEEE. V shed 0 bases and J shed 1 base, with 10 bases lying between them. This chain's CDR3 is CASSLGLSVQETQYF. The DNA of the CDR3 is TGTGCCAGCAGCTTGGGTCTTAGCGTCCAAGAGACCCAGTACTTC. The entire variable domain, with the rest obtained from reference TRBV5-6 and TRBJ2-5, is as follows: DAGVTQSPTHLIKTRGQQVTLRCSPKSGHDTVSWYQQALGQGPQFIFQYYEEEERQRGNFPDRFSGHQFPNYSSELNVNALLLGDSALYLCASSLGLSVQETQYFGPGTRLLVL.

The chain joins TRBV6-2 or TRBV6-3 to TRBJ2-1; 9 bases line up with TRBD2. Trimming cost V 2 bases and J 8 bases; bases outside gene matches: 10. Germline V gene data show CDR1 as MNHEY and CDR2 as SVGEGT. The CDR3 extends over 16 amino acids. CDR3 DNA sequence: TGTGCCAGCAGTTACGATGGTCTAGCGGGGAAGGATGAGCAGTTCTTC. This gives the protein CASSYDGLAGKDEQFF.

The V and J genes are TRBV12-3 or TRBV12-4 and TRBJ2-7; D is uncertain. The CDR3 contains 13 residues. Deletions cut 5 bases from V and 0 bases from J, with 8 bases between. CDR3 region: CASSTKSSYEQYF. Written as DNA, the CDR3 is TGTGCCAGCAGTACGAAGAGCTCCTACGAGCAGTACTTC.

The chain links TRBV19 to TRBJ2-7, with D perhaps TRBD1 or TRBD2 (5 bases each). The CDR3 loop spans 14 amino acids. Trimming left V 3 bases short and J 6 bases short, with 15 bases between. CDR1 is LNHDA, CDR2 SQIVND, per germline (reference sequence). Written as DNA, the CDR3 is TGTGCCAGTAGTATGGGCAGGGACCGGGTCGAGCAGTACTTC. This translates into CASSMGRDRVEQYF.

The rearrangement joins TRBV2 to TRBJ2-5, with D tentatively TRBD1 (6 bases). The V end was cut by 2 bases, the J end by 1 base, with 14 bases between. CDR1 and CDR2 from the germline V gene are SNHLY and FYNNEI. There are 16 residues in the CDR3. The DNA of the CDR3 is TGTGCCAGCAGTGAAACCCGGGACATAGCCCAAGAGACCCAGTACTTC. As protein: CASSETRDIAQETQYF. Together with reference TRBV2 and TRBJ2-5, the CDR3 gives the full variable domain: EPEVTQTPSHQVTQMGQEVILRCVPISNHLYFYWYRQILGQKVEFLVSFYNNEISEKSEIFDDQFSVERPDGSNFTLKIRSTKLEDSAMYFCASSETRDIAQETQYFGPGTRLLVL.

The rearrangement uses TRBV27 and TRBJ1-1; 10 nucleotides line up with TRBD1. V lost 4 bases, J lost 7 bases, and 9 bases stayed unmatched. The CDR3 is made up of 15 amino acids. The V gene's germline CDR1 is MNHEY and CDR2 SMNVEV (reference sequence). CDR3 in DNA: TGTGCCAGCAGTTACCGAGGACAGGGGGGTTATGAAGCTTTCTTT. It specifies CASSYRGQGGYEAFF.

The CDR3: CASSFGQGIVQATQYF. In nucleotides, the CDR3 is TGTGCCAGCAGCTTCGGACAGGGGATAGTTCAGGCTACGCAGTATTTT. The V gene is TRBV5-6, the J gene TRBJ2-3; TRBD1 matches 9 bases. The CDR3 sequence is 16 residues long. The V and J ends lost 2 bases and 8 bases, in that order; junction bases with no gene match: 12. The germline V gene encodes CDR1 SGHDT and CDR2 YYEEEE. The full variable domain, completed using reference TRBV5-6 and TRBJ2-3, is DAGVTQSPTHLIKTRGQQVTLRCSPKSGHDTVSWYQQALGQGPQFIFQYYEEEERQRGNFPDRFSGHQFPNYSSELNVNALLLGDSALYLCASSFGQGIVQATQYFGPGTRLTVL.

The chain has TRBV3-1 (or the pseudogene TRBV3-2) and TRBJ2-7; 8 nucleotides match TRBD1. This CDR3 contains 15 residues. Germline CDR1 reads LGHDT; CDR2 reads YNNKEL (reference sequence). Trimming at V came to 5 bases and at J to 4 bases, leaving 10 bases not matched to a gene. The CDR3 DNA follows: TGTGCCAGCAGCTCTTCTCCCGGGACAGGATACGAGCAGTACTTC. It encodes CASSSSPGTGYEQYF.

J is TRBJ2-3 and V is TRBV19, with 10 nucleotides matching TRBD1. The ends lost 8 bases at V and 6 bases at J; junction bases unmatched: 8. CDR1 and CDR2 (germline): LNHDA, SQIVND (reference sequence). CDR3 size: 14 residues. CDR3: CASGQGGALDTQYF. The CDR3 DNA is TGTGCCAGTGGACAGGGGGGGGCTTTGGATACGCAGTATTTT.

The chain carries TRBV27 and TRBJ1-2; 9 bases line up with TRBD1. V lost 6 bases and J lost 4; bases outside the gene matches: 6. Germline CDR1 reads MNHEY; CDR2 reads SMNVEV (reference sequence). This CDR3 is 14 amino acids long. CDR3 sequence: CASSPVTGGYGYTF. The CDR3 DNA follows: TGTGCCAGCAGCCCAGTGACAGGGGGCTATGGCTACACCTTC.

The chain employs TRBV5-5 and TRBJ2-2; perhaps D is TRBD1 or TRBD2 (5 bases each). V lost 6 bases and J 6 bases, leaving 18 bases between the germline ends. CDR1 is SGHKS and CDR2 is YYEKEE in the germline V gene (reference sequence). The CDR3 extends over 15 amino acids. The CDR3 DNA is TGTGCCAGCACGGAACCGGGACGGCCACCCGGGGAGCTGTTTTTT. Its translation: CASTEPGRPPGELFF.

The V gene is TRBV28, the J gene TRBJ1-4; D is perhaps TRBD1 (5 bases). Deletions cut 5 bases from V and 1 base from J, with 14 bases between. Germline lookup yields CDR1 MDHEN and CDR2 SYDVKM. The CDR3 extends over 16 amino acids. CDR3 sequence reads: CASSKTGTGTNEKLFF. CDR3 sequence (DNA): TGTGCCAGCAGTAAAACCGGGACGGGAACTAATGAAAAACTGTTTTTT.

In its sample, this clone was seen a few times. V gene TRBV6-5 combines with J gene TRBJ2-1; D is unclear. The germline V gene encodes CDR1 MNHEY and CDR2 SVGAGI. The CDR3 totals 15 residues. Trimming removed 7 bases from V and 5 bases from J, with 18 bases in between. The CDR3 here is CASIALGSPDNEQFF. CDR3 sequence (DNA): TGTGCCAGCATTGCGTTGGGATCACCCGACAATGAGCAGTTCTTC.

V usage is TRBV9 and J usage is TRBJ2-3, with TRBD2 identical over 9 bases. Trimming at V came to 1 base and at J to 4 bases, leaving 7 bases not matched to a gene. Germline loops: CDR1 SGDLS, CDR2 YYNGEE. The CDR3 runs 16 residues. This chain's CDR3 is CASSVSAGGQADTQYF. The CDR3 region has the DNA TGTGCCAGCAGCGTATCCGCGGGAGGGCAGGCAGATACGCAGTATTTT.

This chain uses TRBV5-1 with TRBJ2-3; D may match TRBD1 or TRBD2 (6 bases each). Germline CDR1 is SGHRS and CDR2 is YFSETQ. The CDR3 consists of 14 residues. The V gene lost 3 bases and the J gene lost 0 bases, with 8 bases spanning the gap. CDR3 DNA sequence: TGCGCCAGCAGCTGGGGGGCGAGCACAGATACGCAGTATTTT. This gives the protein CASSWGASTDTQYF. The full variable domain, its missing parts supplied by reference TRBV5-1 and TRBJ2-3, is KAGVTQTPRYLIKTRGQQVTLSCSPISGHRSVSWYQQTPGQGLQFLFEYFSETQRNKGNFPGRFSGRQFSNSRSEMNVSTLELGDSALYLCASSWGASTDTQYFGPGTRLTVL.

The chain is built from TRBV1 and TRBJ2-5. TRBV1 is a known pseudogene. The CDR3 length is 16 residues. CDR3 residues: CTSSQDGRRPQETQYF. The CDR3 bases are TGCACCAGCAGCCAAGATGGGCGGAGACCTCAGGAGACCCAGTACTTC.

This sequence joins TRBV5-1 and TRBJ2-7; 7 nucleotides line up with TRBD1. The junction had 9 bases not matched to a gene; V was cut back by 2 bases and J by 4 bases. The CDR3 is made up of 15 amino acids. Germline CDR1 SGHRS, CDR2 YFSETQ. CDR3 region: CASSFLGQRQYEQYF. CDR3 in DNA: TGCGCCAGCAGCTTCCTGGGACAGAGACAATACGAGCAGTACTTC.

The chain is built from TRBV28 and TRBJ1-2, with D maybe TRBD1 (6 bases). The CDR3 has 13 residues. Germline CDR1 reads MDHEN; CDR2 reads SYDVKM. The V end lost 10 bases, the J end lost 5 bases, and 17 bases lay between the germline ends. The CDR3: CAIEEGVQYGYTF. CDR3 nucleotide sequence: TGTGCCATTGAAGAGGGGGTACAATATGGCTACACCTTC.

The CDR3 region has the DNA TGTGCCAGCAGTCCCACAGGGGCCGGAAACACCATATATTTT. Residues: CASSPTGAGNTIYF. The genes are TRBV6-2 or TRBV6-3 and TRBJ1-3; 7 nucleotides align to TRBD1. From germline, CDR1 is MNHEY and CDR2 SVGEGT. V lost 5 bases to trimming and J lost 4 bases; unmatched junction nucleotides: 5. There are 14 residues in the CDR3.